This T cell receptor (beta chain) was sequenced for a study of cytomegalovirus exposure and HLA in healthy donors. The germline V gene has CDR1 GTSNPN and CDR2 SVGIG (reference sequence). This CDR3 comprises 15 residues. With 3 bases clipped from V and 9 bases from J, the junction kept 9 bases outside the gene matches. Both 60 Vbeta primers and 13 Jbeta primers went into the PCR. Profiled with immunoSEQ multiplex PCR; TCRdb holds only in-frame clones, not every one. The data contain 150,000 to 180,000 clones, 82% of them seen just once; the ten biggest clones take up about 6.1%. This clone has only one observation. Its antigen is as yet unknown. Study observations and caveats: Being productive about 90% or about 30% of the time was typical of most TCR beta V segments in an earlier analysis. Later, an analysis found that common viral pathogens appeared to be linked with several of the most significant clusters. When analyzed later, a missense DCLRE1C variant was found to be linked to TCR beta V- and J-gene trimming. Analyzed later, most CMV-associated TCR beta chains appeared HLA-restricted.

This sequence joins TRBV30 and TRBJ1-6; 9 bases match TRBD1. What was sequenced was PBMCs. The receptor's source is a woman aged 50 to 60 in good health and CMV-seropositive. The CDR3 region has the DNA TGTGCCTGGAGATATCGGGACAGGGTTAGTTCACCCCTCCACTTT. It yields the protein CAWRYRDRVSSPLHF.